This is a list of T cell receptor beta chains from one sample in a study of T cells in localized non-small cell lung cancer. Using immunoSEQ multiplex PCR, the repertoire was profiled, and TCRdb retains in-frame clones only, with some absent. The repertoire holds roughly 40,000 clones, with 80% to 90% as singletons. Source: peripheral blood, taken before any cancer treatment. Receptor source: a woman aged 40-69 years with stage I lung adenocarcinoma. Both conserved end residues are part of each CDR3. A D gene is named only where the DNA matches it firmly. Expanded clones are given a class, and other clones once, few, many or no size at all.

14	.	TRBV7-2	TRBD1	TRBJ2-4	TGTGCCAGCAGCTTGACAGGGGGCGAAAACATTCAGTACTTC	CASSLTGGENIQYF
14	.	TRBV7-8	TRBD2	TRBJ2-5	TGTGCCAGCAGCTCCAGGACCGGGACTAGCGGGCCCAACTTC	CASSSRTGTSGPNF
16	.	TRBV5-4	TRBD2	TRBJ2-4	TGTGCCAGCAGCTTCGGACTAGCTGCAGCCAAAAACATTCAGTACTTC	CASSFGLAAAKNIQYF
17	once	TRBV4-1	.	TRBJ2-6	TGCGCCAGCAGCCAAGATAGGTCGAGCTCTGGGGCCAACGTCCTGACTTTC	CASSQDRSSSGANVLTF
14	.	TRBV19	.	TRBJ1-1	TGTGCCAGTAGCCCGGTCTTTTTGAACACTGAAGCTTTCTTT	CASSPVFLNTEAFF
14	.	TRBV6-1	.	TRBJ2-2	TGTGCCAGCAGTGAAGAGGGAGCGACCGGGGAGCTGTTTTTT	CASSEEGATGELFF
15	.	TRBV7-2	.	TRBJ2-2	TGTGCCAGCAGCTTAGTCGGGAGAGGGACCGGGGAGCTGTTTTTT	CASSLVGRGTGELFF
14	.	TRBV19	.	TRBJ1-4	TGTGCCAGTAGTATCAGGGTGCGTAGCGAAAAACTGTTTTTT	CASSIRVRSEKLFF
12	.	TRBV9	.	TRBJ2-3	TGTGCCAGCAGCGTAGTTCCAGATACGCAGTATTTT	CASSVVPDTQYF
14	.	TRBV9	.	TRBJ2-2	TGTGCCAGCAGCGTACGCGGGGATGACGGGGAGCTGTTTTTT	CASSVRGDDGELFF
16	.	TRBV5-6	TRBD1	TRBJ2-5	TGTGCCAGCAGCCGAAAGGGCCAGGGGGTTAAAGAGACCCAGTACTTC	CASSRKGQGVKETQYF
16	.	TRBV18	.	TRBJ1-5	TGTGCCAGCTCACCAACTTACGGGAGACTGCGTCAGCCCCAGCATTTT	CASSPTYGRLRQPQHF
13	.	TRBV2	.	TRBJ2-7	TGTGCCAGCAGTGAATGGCCCTCCTACGAGCAGTACTTC	CASSEWPSYEQYF
18	few	TRBV7-9	TRBD2	TRBJ2-4	TGTGCCAGCAGCTTACCCTTCCGACTAGCGGGAAAGGGAAACATTCAGTACTTC	CASSLPFRLAGKGNIQYF
15	.	TRBV7-2	TRBD1	TRBJ1-1	TGTGCCAGCCGCTACTCGGGACAGTTAAACACTGAAGCTTTCTTT	CASRYSGQLNTEAFF
16	.	TRBV28	TRBD1	TRBJ1-5	TGTGCCAGCAGATCGCCGGGACAGGGGGCGCGGCAGCCCCAGCATTTT	CASRSPGQGARQPQHF
14	.	TRBV10-3	.	TRBJ1-4	TGTGCCATCAGTGACTCGGTAGAGAATGAAAAACTGTTTTTT	CAISDSVENEKLFF
16	.	TRBV7-8	.	TRBJ1-5	TGTGCCAGCAGCCCCCCCGCCTTTGGTGGCAATCAGCCCCAGCATTTT	CASSPPAFGGNQPQHF
14	once	TRBV11-2	TRBD1	TRBJ1-2	TGTGCCAGCAGCCGCCCTGGAAGGGGGCGCAGCTACACCTTC	CASSRPGRGRSYTF
13	.	TRBV13	.	TRBJ2-2	TGTGCCAGCAGTCCCAGGGGTACCGGGGAGCTGTTTTTT	CASSPRGTGELFF
12	.	TRBV25-1	TRBD2	TRBJ2-7	TGTGCCAGCACCGCTAGCGGCTACGAGCAGTACTTC	CASTASGYEQYF
16	.	TRBV7-3	TRBD2	TRBJ2-3	TGTGCCAGCAGCTTAGTCTCGGCTAGCGGGAGGGGTACGCAGTATTTT	CASSLVSASGRGTQYF
14	.	TRBV6-6	TRBD1	TRBJ1-2	TGTGCCAGCAGGCCGGGACAGAGTAACTATGGCTACACCTTC	CASRPGQSNYGYTF
15	.	TRBV7-8	TRBD1	TRBJ1-2	TGTGCCAGCAGTTTTTGGACAGGGCCGGACTATGGCTACACCTTC	CASSFWTGPDYGYTF
16	.	TRBV5-4	TRBD1	TRBJ1-1	TGTGCCAGCAGCCGGACAGGGGCGACCATGAACACTGAAGCTTTCTTT	CASSRTGATMNTEAFF
18	.	TRBV5-1	TRBD1	TRBJ2-7	TGCGCCAGCAGCTTGGGTCTGACAGGGGGTGCCATTACCTACGAGCAGTACTTC	CASSLGLTGGAITYEQYF
16	.	TRBV5-1	TRBD2	TRBJ2-1	TGCGCCAGCAGCTTGGAACTAGCGGGAGGGTTGAATGAGCAGTTCTTC	CASSLELAGGLNEQFF
14	.	TRBV19	.	TRBJ1-2	TGTGCCAGTAGTACGTCCGGGTCCTACTATGGCTACACCTTC	CASSTSGSYYGYTF
14	.	TRBV28	TRBD1	TRBJ1-2	TGTGCCAGCACCACGGATGGGACAGCTCTAGGCTACACCTTC	CASTTDGTALGYTF
15	.	TRBV5-4	TRBD2	TRBJ2-1	TGTGCCAGCGCTCGGCCCCTAGCGGGAGTGAATGAGCAGTTCTTC	CASARPLAGVNEQFF
16	.	TRBV6-1	TRBD2	TRBJ2-3	TGTGCCAGCAGTGAATATGATGGCGGGAGCCTAGATACGCAGTATTTT	CASSEYDGGSLDTQYF
11	.	TRBV6-5	.	TRBJ1-2	TGTGCCAGCAGGCAGAACTATGGCTACACCTTC	CASRQNYGYTF
16	.	TRBV25-1	.	TRBJ2-1	TGTGCCAGCAGTGAATTAGGGACCACGGGTTCCGATGAGCAGTTCTTC	CASSELGTTGSDEQFF
14	once	TRBV7-3	TRBD2	TRBJ2-1	TGTGCCAGCAGCCCGACTAGCGGGAACTATGAGCAGTTCTTC	CASSPTSGNYEQFF
15	.	TRBV7-2	TRBD1	TRBJ1-1	TGTGCCAGCAGCTTACATGGCAGGGGGCAATCTGAAGCTTTCTTT	CASSLHGRGQSEAFF
14	.	TRBV7-9	TRBD2	TRBJ2-7	TGTGCCAGCAGCTTCGGGGGGAGCTCCTACGAGCAGTACTTC	CASSFGGSSYEQYF
11	.	TRBV5-1	.	TRBJ2-7	TGCGCCAGCAGCTTGGCCTACGAGCAGTACTTC	CASSLAYEQYF